This record looks at one T cell receptor (beta chain) sequence and its context. Its antigen specificity is not known. Within one base of it there is no much larger clone, and no base qualities were kept. The germline V gene provides CDR1 SNHLY and CDR2 FYNNEI. From cysteine to phenylalanine, the CDR3 is 15 amino acids long. Left in the record is the CDR3 DNA by itself, 45 bases read in frame from the first base. Between the V and J ends, shortened by 4 bases and 2 bases respectively, the junction contains 15 bases. The source of the sample is a study of identical twins (dated by TCRdb to 2015 to 2016). Context from the whole study: TCR alpha and beta repertoires from monozygotic twins, unrelated adults of various ages and cord blood were deep-sequenced to test whether fetal clonotypes persist. Replicate twin experiments were performed at different times using different library preparation protocols to rule out contamination. Results the study describes overall, beyond this receptor: Compared with coincidental sharing between unrelated individuals, an excess of low generation-probability sequences was observed among out-of-frame TCR alpha sequences shared between twins. Conclusions relied on cross-sectional statistical analysis, since the same donors could not be followed over many years. Abundant cord blood beta clonotypes had fewer insertions, young adult naive repertoires showed a similar but weaker trend, and memory repertoires showed no such trend. A weaker excess of twin sharing was found in beta out-of-frame sequences because the signal-to-noise ratio was lowered by fewer shared sequences. Out-of-frame TCR alpha sharing in monozygotic twins was systematically underestimated by recombination models, whereas sharing between unrelated individuals was in agreement with the recombination models. Invariant T cells such as MAIT and iNKT could partly confound zero-insertion analyses, though diverse VJ usage argued against this for most clonotypes.

Receptor amplification or capture employed 5' RACE. Sequenced on an Illumina HiSeq 2000. A universal primer binding site was introduced by template switching, and a unique molecular identifier was present in the final cDNA, enabling accurate counting of TCR cDNA molecules. First-strand cDNA for TCR alpha and beta chains was synthesized from specific primers in the conserved constant-segment region. To control for contamination, each cDNA library was double barcoded with a SMART-Mk sample barcode plus Illumina barcodes. TruSeq adapter sequences, together with Illumina sample barcodes, were added in two successive PCR steps. Sequencing of the TCR alpha and beta cDNA libraries was done on the Illumina HiSeq platform using custom primers. On the authors' methods: MiGEC processed the raw reads to extract unique molecular identifiers, while MiXCR was used to determine the CDR3 positions. For each individual, recombination models were inferred using an EM algorithm with the repgenHMM and IGoR tools. The analysis of shared clonotypes was done with the tcR package in R, with sharing normalized by the product of cloneset sizes. Out-of-frame nonproductive sequences were analyzed to study raw recombination free of thymic and clonal selection effects. Using fastp trimming at Q25 and MiXCR clonotype assembly, TCRdb reanalyzed the public sequencing data and kept in-frame beta chains. Rows merge per CDR3 protein into single entries with the most common DNA and genes. These V and J calls are TCRdb output, not the study's own analysis. This sample has 470,000 or so distinct CDR3 sequences in its table, and approximately 24% of those were observed once. The ten biggest clones cover around 3% of the sample.

Every donor in the study was a healthy Caucasian. The twin cohort consisted of three pairs of female monozygotic twins, all aged roughly 18 to 29 years. Positive isolation kits from Invitrogen were used to isolate the CD4+ and CD8+ T cell populations. These data were also reused for a study on T cells expressing NK-cell markers. That second report states: TCR beta-chain repertoires were profiled in sorted CD3+CD56+NKG2C+, CD3+CD56+NKG2C- and CD3+CD56-NKG2C+ T-cell subsets from several donors. Seven of the eight sequenced donors were HCMV-seropositive and one was HCMV-seronegative. To restrict sorting to alphabetaTCR-expressing T cells, an anti-gammadeltaTCR antibody was added in several experiments. In six donors, the dominant CD3+CD56+NKG2C+ clonotypes ranked among the top 10 CD8+ clonotypes, making up 1.0-7.0% of CD8+ T cells. Those dominant clonotypes were again the most abundant among CD3+CD56-NKG2C+ cells in a few donors, at about 25-60.1%. Whether the expanded NKG2C-expressing T cell clones were specific for HCMV antigens remained unclear. Randomly selected healthy volunteers, three men and five women, were used as the eight sequenced donors. HCMV serostatus was determined by detecting HCMV-specific IgG in serum with a commercial ELISA kit. MIGEC was used to demultiplex reads and group reads by UMI, and MiTCR was used to assemble and quantify clonotypes. To exclude erroneous sequences, only TCR cDNA sequences supported by at least two reads were retained. Downstream repertoire analysis used the tcR package, and clonotypes were matched across fractions by CDR3 nucleotide sequence plus V segment. VDJmatch was used to annotate antigen specificity against VDJdb, with one amino acid substitution allowed in CDR3.

Sequencing input: CD4+ T cells sorted from blood. The receptor's source is a woman between 18 and 29 years old in good health. Recombination joined TRBV2 with TRBJ2-7, and possibly TRBD2, on 5 matching bases. The CDR3 corresponds to CASSGLGAKTYEQYF. The sequenced DNA: TGTGCCAGCAGTGGCCTGGGAGCCAAGACCTACGAGCAGTACTTC.